Detailed here is one T cell receptor beta chain. The target antigen is unknown. This sample was taken from a study of cytomegalovirus exposure and HLA in healthy donors. Study-level points and caveats: For most subjects, TCR beta sequences were reported to predict HLA-A and HLA-B alleles with accuracy.

The primer mix had 60 Vbeta and 13 Jbeta primers. Repertoires were generated with immunoSEQ multiplex PCR, while TCRdb's copy carries only in-frame clones and drops some. The sample holds more than 110,000 clones, approximately 82% seen once. The CDR3 is 18 residues long. The V end was cut by 1 base, the J end by 5 bases, with 22 bases between. Germline CDR1 is SGHDT and CDR2 is YYEEEE. This chain uses TRBV5-6 with TRBJ1-5; possible D gene TRBD1, 6 bases. This receptor was obtained from a man aged 25 to 45 in good health and CMV-seropositive. Material for sequencing was PBMCs. CDR3 region: CASSLSQGHIQGYQPQHF. In DNA form, the CDR3 reads TGTGCCAGCAGCTTGTCGCAGGGGCACATCCAAGGCTATCAGCCCCAGCATTTT.